Presented here are 22 T cell receptor beta chains from one specimen sequenced in a study of T cell responses to AZD1222 COVID-19 vaccine. Using immunoSEQ multiplex PCR, the repertoire was profiled, and TCRdb retains in-frame clones only, with some absent. The sample records 150,000 to 160,000 clones, 90% being singletons. The source was peripheral blood, collected 28 days after the second AZD1222 dose. The origin of the receptors is an adult who received the AZD1222 COVID-19 vaccine.

The V call is TRBV11-3, the J call TRBJ2-1; D not resolved. V was pared by 1 base and J by 5 bases, with 6 bases between. In germline, CDR1 is SGHNT, CDR2 YENEEA. The CDR3 is 13 amino acids. CDR3 sequence reads: CASSLVSDNEQFF. CDR3 coding DNA: TGTGCCAGCAGCTTAGTGTCCGACAATGAGCAGTTCTTC.

The gene calls are TRBV11-1 and TRBJ2-7; unclear D gene. Germline V gives CDR1 SGHAT, CDR2 FQDESV (reference sequence). The CDR3 runs 13 residues. Trimming removed 3 bases at V and 0 bases at J, with 6 bases between. The DNA of the CDR3 is TGTGCCAGCAGCTTTCTATACTCCTACGAGCAGTACTTC. It codes for CASSFLYSYEQYF.

This clone was observed once. This chain joins TRBV30 and TRBJ2-3, with TRBD1 as a possible D gene (6 bases). This CDR3 has 13 amino acids. With 0 bases removed from V and 8 bases from J, the gap between germline ends came to 12 bases. The germline V gene has CDR1 GTSNPN and CDR2 SVGIG (reference sequence). For the CDR3, the DNA is TGTGCCTGGAGTGTATTGGGGGCCGGTACGCAGTATTTT. Protein sequence: CAWSVLGAGTQYF.

V and J are TRBV19 and TRBJ2-5; possibly TRBD1 or TRBD2 for D (6 bases each). The CDR3 has 15 residues. Per the germline V gene, CDR1 is LNHDA and CDR2 is SQIVND (reference sequence). Trimming pared 3 bases from V and 1 base from J, leaving 12 bases between. DNA of the CDR3: TGTGCCAGTAGTATCGAAGGGGGGCGCCAAGAGACCCAGTACTTC. Amino acid sequence: CASSIEGGRQETQYF. Looking up the rest from reference TRBV19 and TRBJ2-5 gives the full variable domain: DGGITQSPKYLFRKEGQNVTLSCEQNLNHDAMYWYRQDPGQGLRLIYYSQIVNDFQKGDIAEGYSVSREKKESFPLTVTSAQKNPTAFYLCASSIEGGRQETQYFGPGTRLLVL.

The chain is built from TRBV7-2 and TRBJ2-1; TRBD1 might be the D (5 bases). The CDR3 has 13 amino acids. V was cut by 5 bases and J by 8 bases, with 13 bases left in between. Germline V CDR1 and CDR2: SGHTA, FQGNSA. In DNA form, the CDR3 reads TGTGCCAGCAGCGGTCAGGGATTTGATGAGCAGTTCTTC. Translation: CASSGQGFDEQFF.

The chain is built from TRBV7-8 and TRBJ2-3; tentative D call: TRBD2 (6 bases). Per germline, CDR1 SGHVS and CDR2 FQNEAQ. The CDR3 consists of 13 residues. Trimming pared 4 bases from V and 6 bases from J, leaving 11 bases between. The CDR3 reads CASSWTTPDTQYF. CDR3 nucleotides: TGTGCCAGCAGCTGGACTACCCCCGATACGCAGTATTTT.

This chain uses TRBV16 with TRBJ1-2; 8 bases are a match to TRBD1. The J segment lost 4 bases and the V segment lost 3 bases, leaving 10 bases of the junction unmatched. There are 16 residues in the CDR3. The germline CDR1 and CDR2 sequences are KGHSY and FQNENV. The CDR3 DNA sequence: TGTGCCAGCAGCCACTACCGGGACAGGACTACCTATGGCTACACCTTC. It yields the protein CASSHYRDRTTYGYTF.

The chain has TRBV6-5 and TRBJ2-1, with no clear D. Trimming pared 6 bases from V and 8 bases from J, leaving 8 bases between. CDR3 length equals 11 residues. From germline, CDR1 is MNHEY and CDR2 SVGAGI. CDR3 sequence reads: CASSNTHEQFF. CDR3 nucleotides: TGTGCCAGCAGCAACACCCATGAGCAGTTCTTC.

The V call is TRBV7-2, the J call TRBJ1-1; no definite D call. The V gene lost 0 bases and the J gene lost 5 bases, with 10 bases spanning the gap. Germline V gene data show CDR1 as SGHTA and CDR2 as FQGNSA. There are 14 residues in the CDR3. The CDR3 nucleotides read TGTGCCAGCAGCTTAGCCGGCTGGGGAACTGAAGCTTTCTTT. Encoded protein: CASSLAGWGTEAFF.

The chain is built from TRBV6-2 or TRBV6-3 and TRBJ2-7; 7 nucleotides align to TRBD1. The CDR3 is 15 residues long. V shed 5 bases and J 4 bases; nucleotides not matched to a gene: 11. Germline-derived CDR1 and CDR2 are MNHEY and SVGEGT. CDR3 sequence: CASSPLGTVQYEQYF. In nucleotides, the CDR3 is TGTGCCAGCAGTCCCCTCGGGACAGTCCAGTACGAGCAGTACTTC.

This rearrangement joins TRBV30 to TRBJ2-3, with D unresolved. This CDR3 spans 14 amino acids. Trimming removed 2 bases at V and 0 bases at J, with 9 bases between. CDR1 GTSNPN and CDR2 SVGIG come from the germline V gene (reference sequence). CDR3 coding DNA: TGTGCCTGGAGTTTAACCTCTAGCACAGATACGCAGTATTTT. It codes for CAWSLTSSTDTQYF.

The V gene is TRBV7-9, the J gene TRBJ1-2, with 7 positions matching TRBD1. This CDR3 region has 12 residues. Unmatched junction bases numbered 3, after V lost 5 bases and J lost 6 bases. Germline V gene sequence: CDR1 SEHNR, CDR2 FQNEAQ (reference sequence). The CDR3 coding sequence is TGTGCCAGCAGCATAGACAGGGATGGCTACACCTTC. Residues: CASSIDRDGYTF.

This clone came up once. V and J are TRBV5-4 and TRBJ2-2; 7 nucleotides line up with TRBD2. The CDR3 loop spans 14 amino acids. CDR1 and CDR2 (germline): SGHNT, YYREEE (reference sequence). With 6 bases clipped from V and 5 bases from J, the junction kept 7 bases outside the gene matches. The DNA of the CDR3 is TGTGCCAGCACCGGAGGCGGGAGTACCGGGGAGCTGTTTTTT. This codes for CASTGGGSTGELFF.

V is TRBV9 and J is TRBJ1-1; a weak D match, TRBD1 (5 bases). Trimming shortened V by 4 bases and J by 2 bases, and 12 bases separated the two germline ends. CDR3 length: 14 amino acids. Germline-derived CDR1 and CDR2 are SGDLS and YYNGEE. CDR3: CASSHRDGNTEAFF. CDR3 DNA: TGTGCCAGCAGCCACCGGGACGGAAACACTGAAGCTTTCTTT.

The chain combines TRBV5-1 with TRBJ2-3; 7 bases match TRBD1. Per germline, CDR1 SGHRS and CDR2 YFSETQ. V shed 4 bases, J shed 2 bases, and the junction held 10 bases outside the gene matches. The CDR3 runs 16 residues. The CDR3 loop reads CASSGLTGPPTDTQYF. The CDR3 coding sequence is TGCGCCAGCAGCGGGCTGACAGGGCCTCCCACAGATACGCAGTATTTT.

This rearrangement joins TRBV19 to TRBJ1-5; no clear D. CDR1 is LNHDA, CDR2 SQIVND, per germline (reference sequence). The CDR3 sequence is 12 residues long. V was pared by 7 bases and J by 4 bases, with 8 bases between. This chain's CDR3 is CASKTVNQPQHF. CDR3 coding DNA: TGTGCCAGTAAGACTGTGAATCAGCCCCAGCATTTT.

J is TRBJ2-2 and V is TRBV12-3 or TRBV12-4, with no clear D. The CDR3 extends over 12 amino acids. Trimming stripped 7 bases from V and 4 bases from J, with 7 bases between. CDR3 DNA sequence: TGTGCCAGCATCCGGACCACCGGGGAGCTGTTTTTT. This encodes CASIRTTGELFF.

This chain joins TRBV5-4 and TRBJ2-1; tentatively, D is TRBD1 (7 bases). The germline CDR1 and CDR2 sequences are SGHNT and YYREEE (reference sequence). The CDR3 contains 15 residues. With 4 bases removed from V and 4 bases from J, the gap between germline ends came to 15 bases. The CDR3 loop is CASSKDRDFYNEQFF. In DNA form, the CDR3 reads TGTGCCAGCAGCAAAGACAGGGACTTTTACAATGAGCAGTTCTTC.

This clone was recorded a few times. The chain joins TRBV18 to TRBJ1-1, with a weak D call TRBD1 (5 bases). This CDR3 region has 15 residues. V lost 3 bases to trimming and J lost 1 base, with 12 bases between them. Germline V gene sequence: CDR1 KGHSH, CDR2 LQKENI. CDR3 residues: CASSPIGGKNTEAFF. The CDR3 coding sequence is TGTGCCAGCTCACCCATTGGGGGTAAGAACACTGAAGCTTTCTTT.

The chain combines TRBV5-1 with TRBJ2-7, with 9 bases aligning to TRBD1. V was pared by 7 bases and J by 4 bases, with 15 bases of the junction left unmatched. CDR1 is SGHRS and CDR2 is YFSETQ in the germline V gene. CDR3 length equals 16 residues. This CDR3 reads CASQLEPGTGQYEQYF. Here the CDR3 DNA reads TGCGCCAGCCAGCTCGAACCGGGGACAGGGCAGTACGAGCAGTACTTC.

The chain joins TRBV30 to TRBJ1-5; 7 bases fit TRBD1. The V gene's germline CDR1 is GTSNPN and CDR2 SVGIG (reference sequence). Unmatched junction bases numbered 6, after V lost 3 bases and J lost 7 bases. CDR3 size: 13 residues. The DNA of the CDR3 is TGTGCCTGGAGCATGACAGGGTTCCAGCCCCAGCATTTT. It is translated as CAWSMTGFQPQHF.

The rearrangement joins TRBV5-1 to TRBJ2-3; TRBD2 matches 10 bases. Per germline, CDR1 SGHRS and CDR2 YFSETQ. V lost 0 bases and J lost 0; bases outside the gene matches: 7. This CDR3 is 18 amino acids long. CDR3 nucleotide sequence: TGCGCCAGCAGCTTGGGGTCTAGCGGGAGCCTAAGCACAGATACGCAGTATTTT. Translating it yields CASSLGSSGSLSTDTQYF. Together with reference TRBV5-1 and TRBJ2-3, the CDR3 gives the full variable domain: KAGVTQTPRYLIKTRGQQVTLSCSPISGHRSVSWYQQTPGQGLQFLFEYFSETQRNKGNFPGRFSGRQFSNSRSEMNVSTLELGDSALYLCASSLGSSGSLSTDTQYFGPGTRLTVL.